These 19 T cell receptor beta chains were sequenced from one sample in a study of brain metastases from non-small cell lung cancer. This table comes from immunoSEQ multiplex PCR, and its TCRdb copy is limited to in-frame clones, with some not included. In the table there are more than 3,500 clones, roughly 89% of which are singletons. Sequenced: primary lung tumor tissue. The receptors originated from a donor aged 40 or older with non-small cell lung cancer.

The CDR3 here is CATSRDRGRSKFF. DNA for the CDR3: TGTGCCACCAGCAGAGATAGGGGCCGATCCAAGTTCTTC. The chain combines TRBV15 with TRBJ2-1; possibly TRBD1 for D (5 bases). V lost 0 bases and J lost 14, with 14 bases in between. Germline V CDR1 and CDR2: LNHNV, YYDKDF (reference sequence). The CDR3 is 13 amino acids.

The DNA for the CDR3 is TGTGCCAGCAGCTCCGCAGACAGGGTAGGCAATCAGCCCCAGCATTTT. Its translation: CASSSADRVGNQPQHF. V and J are TRBV7-9 and TRBJ1-5, with TRBD1 matching 7 bases. The J segment lost 2 bases and the V segment lost 4 bases, leaving 8 bases of the junction unmatched. This CDR3 spans 16 amino acids. Per the germline V gene, CDR1 is SEHNR and CDR2 is FQNEAQ (reference sequence).

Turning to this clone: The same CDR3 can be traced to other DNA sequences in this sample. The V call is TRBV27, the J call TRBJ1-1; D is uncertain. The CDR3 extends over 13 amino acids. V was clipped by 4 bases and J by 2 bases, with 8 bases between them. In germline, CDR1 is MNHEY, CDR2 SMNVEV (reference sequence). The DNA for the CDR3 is TGTGCCAGCAGTTCGGGAGGTAACACTGAAGCTTTCTTT. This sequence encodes CASSSGGNTEAFF.

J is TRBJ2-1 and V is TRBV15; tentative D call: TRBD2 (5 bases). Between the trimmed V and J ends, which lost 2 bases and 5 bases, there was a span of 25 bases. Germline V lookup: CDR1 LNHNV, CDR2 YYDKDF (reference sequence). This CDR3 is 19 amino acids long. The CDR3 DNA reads TGTGCCACCAGCAGAATAAGGGTTAGGTCCAAGCGGATGGACAATGAGCAGTTCTTC. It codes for CATSRIRVRSKRMDNEQFF.

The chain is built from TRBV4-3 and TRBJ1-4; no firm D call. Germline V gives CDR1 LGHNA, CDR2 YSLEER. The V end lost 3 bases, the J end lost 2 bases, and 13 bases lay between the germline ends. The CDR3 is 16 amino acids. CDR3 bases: TGCGCCAGCAGCCAGATCTACCCGGCCACTAATGAAAAACTGTTTTTT. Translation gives CASSQIYPATNEKLFF.

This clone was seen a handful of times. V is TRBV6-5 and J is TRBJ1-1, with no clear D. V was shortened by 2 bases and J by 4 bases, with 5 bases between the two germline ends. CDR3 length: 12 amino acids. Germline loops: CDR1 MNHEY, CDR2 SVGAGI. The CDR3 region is CASSYLGTEAFF. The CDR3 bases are TGTGCCAGCAGTTACCTAGGCACTGAAGCTTTCTTT.

Here the CDR3 reads CASSLDQETQYF. In nucleotides, the CDR3 is TGTGCCAGCTCACTCGACCAAGAGACCCAGTACTTC. This sequence joins TRBV18 and TRBJ2-5; D not resolved. V was cut by 4 bases and J by 0 bases, with 3 bases left in between. The CDR3 runs 12 residues. Germline V gene data show CDR1 as KGHSH and CDR2 as LQKENI.

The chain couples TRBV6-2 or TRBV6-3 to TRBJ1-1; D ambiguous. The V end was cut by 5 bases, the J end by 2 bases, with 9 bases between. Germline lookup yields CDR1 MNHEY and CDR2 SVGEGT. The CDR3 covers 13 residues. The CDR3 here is CASSLIINTEAFF. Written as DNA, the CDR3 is TGTGCCAGCAGTCTTATCATAAACACTGAAGCTTTCTTT.

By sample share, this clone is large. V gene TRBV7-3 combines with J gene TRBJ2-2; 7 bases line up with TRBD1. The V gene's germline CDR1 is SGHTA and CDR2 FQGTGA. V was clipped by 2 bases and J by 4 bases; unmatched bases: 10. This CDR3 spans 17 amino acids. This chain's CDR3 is CASSLDDGQVFTGELFF. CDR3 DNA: TGTGCCAGCAGCTTAGATGATGGACAGGTTTTCACCGGGGAGCTGTTTTTT.

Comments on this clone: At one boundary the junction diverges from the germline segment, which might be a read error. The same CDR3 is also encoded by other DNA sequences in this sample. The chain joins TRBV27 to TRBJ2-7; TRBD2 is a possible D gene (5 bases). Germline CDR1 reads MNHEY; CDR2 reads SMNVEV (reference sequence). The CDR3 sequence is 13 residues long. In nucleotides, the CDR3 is TGTGCCAGCAGTTTAACGTCCGGGAACGAGCAGTATTTC. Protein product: CASSLTSGNEQYF.

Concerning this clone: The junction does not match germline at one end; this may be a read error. CDR3: CASSQGAWQFF. In DNA form, the CDR3 reads TGTGCTAGCAGCCAAGGGGCCTGGCAGTTCTTC. The rearrangement links TRBV3-1 (or the pseudogene TRBV3-2) to TRBJ2-1; TRBD1 might be the D (5 bases). The length of the CDR3 is 11 residues. Germline-derived CDR1 and CDR2 are LGHDT and YNNKEL (reference sequence).

The CDR3 here is CASSLSGTGREKLFF. As DNA, the CDR3 is TGTGCCAGCAGCCTCTCCGGGACAGGGCGAGAAAAACTGTTTTTT. The V call is TRBV28, the J call TRBJ1-4, with 9 bases fitting TRBD1. CDR1 and CDR2 from the germline V gene are MDHEN and SYDVKM. J was trimmed by 8 bases and V by 6 bases; bases with no gene match: 10. The CDR3 contains 15 residues.

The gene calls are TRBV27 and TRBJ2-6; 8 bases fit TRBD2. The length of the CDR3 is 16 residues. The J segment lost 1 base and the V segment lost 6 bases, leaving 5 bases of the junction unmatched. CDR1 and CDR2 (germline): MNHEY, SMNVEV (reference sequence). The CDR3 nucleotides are TGTGCCAGCAGCGGGACTAGTGTTTCTGGGGCCAACGTCCTGACTTTC. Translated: CASSGTSVSGANVLTF.

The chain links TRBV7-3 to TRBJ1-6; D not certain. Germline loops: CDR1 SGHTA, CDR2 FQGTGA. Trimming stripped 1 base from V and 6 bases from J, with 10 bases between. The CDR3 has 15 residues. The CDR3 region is CASSLRAAGNSPLHF. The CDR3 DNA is TGTGCCAGCAGCTTAAGAGCCGCGGGTAATTCACCCCTCCACTTT.

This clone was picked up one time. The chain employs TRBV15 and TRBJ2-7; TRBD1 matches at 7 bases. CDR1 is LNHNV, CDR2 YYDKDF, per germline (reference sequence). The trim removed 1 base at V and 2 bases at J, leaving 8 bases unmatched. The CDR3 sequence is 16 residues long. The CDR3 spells CATSRVRGQTAYEQYF. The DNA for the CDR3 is TGTGCCACCAGCAGAGTAAGGGGGCAGACAGCCTACGAGCAGTACTTC.

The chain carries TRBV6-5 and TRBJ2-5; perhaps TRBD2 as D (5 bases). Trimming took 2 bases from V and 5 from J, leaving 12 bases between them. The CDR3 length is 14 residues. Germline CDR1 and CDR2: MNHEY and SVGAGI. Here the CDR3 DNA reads TGTGCCAGCAGTTACGGGTCCGGCGGGGAGACCCAGTACTTC. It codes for CASSYGSGGETQYF.

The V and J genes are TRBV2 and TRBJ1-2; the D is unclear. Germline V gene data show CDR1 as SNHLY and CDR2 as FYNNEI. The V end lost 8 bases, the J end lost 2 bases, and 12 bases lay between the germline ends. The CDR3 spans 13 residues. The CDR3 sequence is CASSASINYGYTF. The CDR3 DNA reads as TGTGCCAGCTCTGCTTCGATCAACTATGGCTACACCTTC. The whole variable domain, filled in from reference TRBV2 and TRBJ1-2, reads EPEVTQTPSHQVTQMGQEVILRCVPISNHLYFYWYRQILGQKVEFLVSFYNNEISEKSEIFDDQFSVERPDGSNFTLKIRSTKLEDSAMYFCASSASINYGYTFGSGTRLTVV.

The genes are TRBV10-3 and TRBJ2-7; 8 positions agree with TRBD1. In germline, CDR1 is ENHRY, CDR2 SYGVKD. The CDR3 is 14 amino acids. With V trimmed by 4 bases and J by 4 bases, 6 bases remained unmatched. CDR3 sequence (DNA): TGTGCCATCAGTGTCGGACAGGGTGGGTACGAGCAGTACTTC. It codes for CAISVGQGGYEQYF.

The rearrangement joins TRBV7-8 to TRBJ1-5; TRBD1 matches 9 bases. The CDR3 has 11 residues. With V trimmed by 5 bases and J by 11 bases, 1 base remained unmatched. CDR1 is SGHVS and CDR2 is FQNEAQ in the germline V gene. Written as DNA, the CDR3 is TGTGCCAGCAGCGGACAGGGGACCCAGCATTTT. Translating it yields CASSGQGTQHF.